The 7 T cell receptor beta chains in this list originate from one sample, sequenced in a study of T cells in Graves' hyperthyroidism and ophthalmopathy. RNA transcripts provided the source from which TCR beta CDR3 regions were amplified. With the HTBI primer set, the TCR CDR3 went through a first round of RT-PCR. MiXCR, applied by TCRdb to the multiplex PCR reads, yields one record per CDR3 protein. Of 360,000 or so distinct CDR3 sequences in the sample, roughly 18% were seen once. The sample taken for sequencing was blood. The receptors stem from a woman in her 40s with Graves' ophthalmopathy.

This clonotype was seen ten or more times. The chain uses TRBV6-1 and TRBJ2-7; D is uncertain. The CDR3 length is 14 residues. Trimming removed 4 bases at V and 0 bases at J, with 10 bases between. Germline CDR1 MNHNS, CDR2 SASEGT. The CDR3 protein is CASSVRPSSYEQYF. CDR3 nucleotides: TGTGCCAGCAGTGTTCGCCCTAGCTCCTACGAGCAGTACTTC.

This clonotype occurred many times. The chain employs TRBV28 and TRBJ2-7, with D maybe TRBD1 (5 bases). This CDR3 has 14 residues. Germline V gives CDR1 MDHEN, CDR2 SYDVKM. V lost 8 bases and J lost 2, with 16 bases in between. The CDR3 spells CASAPNDRTYEQYF. The CDR3 DNA follows: TGTGCCAGCGCTCCAAACGACAGAACCTACGAGCAGTACTTC.

This clonotype was observed at least ten times. The V and J genes are TRBV7-9 and TRBJ2-4; D could derive from TRBD1 or TRBD2 (6 bases each). Trimming removed 3 bases from V and 1 base from J, with 16 bases in between. From germline, CDR1 is SEHNR and CDR2 FQNEAQ (reference sequence). There are 17 residues in the CDR3. CDR3 amino acids: CASSLVGGTRAKNIQYF. CDR3 sequence (DNA): TGTGCCAGCAGCTTGGTAGGGGGGACACGCGCCAAAAACATTCAGTACTTC. The full variable domain, with the rest looked up from reference TRBV7-9 and TRBJ2-4, is DTGVSQNPRHKITKRGQNVTFRCDPISEHNRLYWYRQTLGQGPEFLTYFQNEAQLEKSRLLSDRFSAERPKGSFSTLEIQRTEQGDSAMYLCASSLVGGTRAKNIQYFGAGTRLSVL.

There are many counts of this clonotype. The chain links TRBV6-1 to TRBJ2-7; the match to TRBD2 covers 11 bases. Per the germline V gene, CDR1 is MNHNS and CDR2 is SASEGT. After removal of 4 bases from V and 0 bases from J, the junction contained 11 bases not matched to a gene. The CDR3 covers 18 residues. The CDR3 reads CASSVITSGSGSSYEQYF. In DNA form, the CDR3 reads TGTGCCAGCAGTGTTATCACTAGCGGGAGTGGGAGCTCCTACGAGCAGTACTTC.

This clonotype was recorded at least ten times. The chain is built from TRBV28 and TRBJ2-7, with no clear D. CDR3 length equals 14 residues. The V end lost 5 bases, the J end lost 4 bases, and 15 bases lay between the germline ends. Germline V lookup: CDR1 MDHEN, CDR2 SYDVKM. CDR3 DNA sequence: TGTGCCAGCAGTGTATCGAGGACGGTGTACGAGCAGTACTTC. Translated: CASSVSRTVYEQYF.

V usage is TRBV6-1 and J usage is TRBJ2-2; TRBD1 agrees at 7 bases. Trimming cost V 7 bases and J 4 bases; bases outside gene matches: 6. The CDR3 has 14 amino acids. In germline, CDR1 is MNHNS, CDR2 SASEGT. CDR3 region: CASKTGDLTGELFF. CDR3 DNA sequence: TGTGCCAGCAAAACAGGGGACCTCACCGGGGAGCTGTTTTTT.

In its sample, this clonotype was seen many times. At one boundary the junction diverges from the germline segment, which might be a read error. CDR3 in DNA: TGTGCTAGCAGCTCGGGACTAGCATCCGACGAGCAGTACTTC. It is translated as CASSSGLASDEQYF. The genes are TRBV7-7 and TRBJ2-7, with 9 bases matching TRBD2. The V gene's germline CDR1 is SSHAT and CDR2 FNYEAQ (reference sequence). The length of the CDR3 is 14 residues.